This entry concerns a single TCR beta chain. The authors' processing: Reference gene primer amplification gave estimated nucleated cell counts. Profiled with immunoSEQ multiplex PCR; TCRdb holds only in-frame clones, not every one. V and J calls plus clone size are reproduced from that table; the DNA served to infer D and trimming. There are under 400,000 clones in the sample; about 90% occur only once, and 6.5% to 7% lies in the top ten. The data were taken from a study of blood T cell repertoires in COVID-19. About the study: Samples representing acute and convalescent COVID-19 were sourced from the United States, Italy and Spain. In each case, the material was cDNA or gDNA derived from T cells, B-cell-depleted T cells, or PBMCs.

J was trimmed by 2 bases and V by 6 bases; bases with no gene match: 13. The CDR3 consists of 18 residues. Germline V CDR1 and CDR2: SNHLY, FYNNEI. Sequenced material: peripheral blood. The chain couples TRBV2 to TRBJ1-4; 9 bases match TRBD1. This receptor was obtained from a man between 18 and 35 years old with active or convalescent COVID-19. CDR3 DNA: TGTGCCAGCAGAAAGGGGACAGGGTCGGAGATGACTAATGAAAAACTGTTTTTT. Encoded protein: CASRKGTGSEMTNEKLFF.